This is a list of T cell receptor beta chains from one sample in a study of CD8+ T cells in alopecia areata. Sequencing used immunoSEQ multiplex PCR; TCRdb keeps in-frame clones, though not all of them. This repertoire shows 150,000 or so clones, 87% found once; its top ten account for about 14%. The sequenced sample was CD8+ T cells sorted from blood, obtained at week 0. The receptors here all came from a human donor with alopecia areata. Each CDR3 is given with its conserved first and last residue. A D gene is named only where the DNA matches it firmly. For some rows the clone size is stated as once, few or many, or as a class when expanded; others skip it.

j_call | v_call | d_call | clone_size | cdr3_aa | cdr3_nt
TRBJ2-7 | TRBV7-9 | TRBD1 | NA | CASSYDGTGTSSYEQYF | TGTGCCAGCAGCTACGACGGGACAGGCACCAGCTCCTACGAGCAGTACTTC
TRBJ2-7 | TRBV7-2 | NA | NA | CASSSRNRDSYEQYF | TGTGCCAGCAGCTCGAGGAACAGGGATTCCTACGAGCAGTACTTC
TRBJ2-7 | TRBV15 | TRBD1 | NA | CATSREGQGVHEQYF | TGTGCCACCAGCAGAGAGGGACAGGGGGTTCACGAGCAGTACTTC
TRBJ1-5 | TRBV7-9 | NA | NA | CASSLAGGNQPQHF | TGTGCCAGCAGCTTAGCAGGGGGCAATCAGCCCCAGCATTTT
TRBJ2-3 | TRBV6-1 | TRBD2 | NA | CASSVASGRITDTQYF | TGTGCCAGCAGTGTGGCTAGCGGGAGAATCACAGATACGCAGTATTTT
TRBJ2-1 | TRBV7-8 | TRBD1 | NA | CASSTGGTGDYNEQFF | TGTGCCAGCAGCACCGGGGGGACAGGGGATTACAATGAGCAGTTCTTC
TRBJ2-7 | TRBV25-1 | TRBD1 | NA | CASSEFRGQDYEQYF | TGTGCCAGCAGTGAATTTAGGGGGCAGGACTACGAGCAGTACTTC
TRBJ2-7 | TRBV7-2 | NA | NA | CASGSEGLSYEQYF | TGTGCCAGCGGTTCTGAGGGCCTCTCCTACGAGCAGTACTTC
TRBJ1-1 | TRBV6-1 | NA | few | CASSDLPGRSVSAEAFF | TGTGCCAGCAGTGACCTCCCGGGCAGGTCGGTTTCGGCTGAAGCTTTCTTT
TRBJ2-3 | TRBV7-9 | NA | NA | CASSLGGSSSSTDTQYF | TGTGCCAGCAGCCTCGGAGGGTCCTCTTCTAGCACAGATACGCAGTATTTT
TRBJ1-1 | TRBV7-9 | TRBD1 | NA | CASSPGQAIEAFF | TGTGCCAGCAGCCCTGGACAGGCTATTGAAGCTTTCTTT
TRBJ1-1 | TRBV2 | TRBD1 | NA | CASPWDSLNTEAFF | TGTGCCAGCCCGTGGGACAGCCTGAACACTGAAGCTTTCTTT
TRBJ2-1 | TRBV29-1 | TRBD1 | NA | CSVEPRDRVIYNEQFF | TGCAGCGTTGAACCTCGGGACAGGGTTATCTACAATGAGCAGTTCTTC
TRBJ2-4 | TRBV11-2 | NA | NA | CASGPPQYF | TGTGCCAGCGGGCCCCCTCAGTACTTC
TRBJ2-1 | TRBV6-1 | TRBD2 | many | CASINRVAGGDEQFF | TGTGCCAGCATCAACCGGGTAGCGGGGGGGGATGAGCAGTTCTTC
TRBJ2-1 | TRBV4-1 | NA | NA | CASSQLQSGYNEQFF | TGCGCCAGCAGCCAGCTACAGAGCGGCTACAATGAGCAGTTCTTC
TRBJ2-7 | TRBV9 | NA | NA | CASSLSGTEGNEQYF | TGTGCCAGCTCTCTTAGCGGCACGGAAGGGAACGAGCAGTACTTC
TRBJ1-4 | TRBV9 | TRBD1 | NA | CASNRGTNEKLFF | TGTGCCAGCAACAGGGGAACTAATGAAAAACTGTTTTTT
TRBJ2-7 | TRBV7-8 | TRBD1 | NA | CASNRNRDRVYEQYF | TGTGCCAGCAACCGCAACCGGGACAGAGTCTACGAGCAGTACTTC
TRBJ2-2 | TRBV15 | TRBD1 | NA | CATSRSDRIATGELFF | TGTGCCACCAGCAGATCGGACAGGATCGCTACCGGGGAGCTGTTTTTT
TRBJ2-7 | TRBV5-1 | NA | NA | CASSPGAYEQYF | TGCGCCAGCAGCCCGGGGGCCTACGAGCAGTACTTC
TRBJ2-2 | TRBV29-1 | TRBD1 | once | CSVEVQETGLAGELFF | TGCAGCGTTGAAGTTCAGGAGACAGGGCTAGCCGGGGAGCTGTTTTTT
TRBJ1-1 | TRBV29-1 | TRBD1 | NA | CSVGRQGGTEAFF | TGCAGCGTAGGGAGACAGGGGGGCACTGAAGCTTTCTTT
TRBJ2-7 | TRBV7-7 | NA | NA | CASSPKGFYSEQYF | TGTGCCAGCAGCCCCAAGGGCTTTTACAGCGAGCAGTACTTC
TRBJ1-2 | TRBV6-5 | NA | NA | CASSYSGGYGYTF | TGTGCCAGCAGTTACTCGGGCGGGTATGGCTACACCTTC
TRBJ2-7 | TRBV7-9 | NA | NA | CASSDGLIYEQYF | TGTGCCAGCAGCGATGGACTGATCTACGAGCAGTACTTC
TRBJ1-5 | TRBV6-5 | NA | NA | CASSLQGPQPQHF | TGTGCCAGCAGTTTACAGGGTCCTCAGCCCCAGCATTTT
TRBJ2-7 | TRBV29-1 | TRBD1 | NA | CSVRTGSGYEQYF | TGCAGCGTACGGACAGGGTCGGGCTACGAGCAGTACTTC
TRBJ2-1 | TRBV13 | NA | NA | CASEGAGGKNEQFF | TGTGCCAGCGAGGGGGCAGGGGGGAAGAATGAGCAGTTCTTC
TRBJ2-2 | TRBV29-1 | TRBD2 | NA | CSVRLAGDNTGELFF | TGCAGCGTGCGACTAGCGGGGGATAACACCGGGGAGCTGTTTTTT
TRBJ1-5 | TRBV19 | NA | NA | CASSTVRVQPQHF | TGTGCCAGTAGTACCGTCCGAGTTCAGCCCCAGCATTTT
TRBJ2-7 | TRBV5-6 | TRBD1 | NA | CASSCWTGPTEQYF | TGTGCCAGCAGCTGCTGGACAGGGCCTACGGAGCAGTACTTC
TRBJ1-4 | TRBV5-1 | NA | NA | CASSFGGHGVKLFF | TGCGCCAGCAGCTTCGGAGGCCACGGGGTAAAACTGTTTTTT
TRBJ2-7 | TRBV9 | NA | many | CASSPRTKSYEQYF | TGTGCCAGCAGCCCCCGGACAAAATCCTACGAGCAGTACTTC
TRBJ2-3 | TRBV5-1 | NA | NA | CASSEGGGPDTQYF | TGCGCCAGCAGCGAGGGCGGGGGCCCAGATACGCAGTATTTT
TRBJ1-1 | TRBV27 | NA | once | CASSLGQHLNTEAFF | TGTGCCAGCAGTTTAGGGCAACACCTGAACACTGAAGCTTTCTTT
TRBJ2-3 | TRBV28 | NA | NA | CASSDGRGGGDTQYF | TGTGCCAGCAGTGACGGTAGGGGAGGAGGAGATACGCAGTATTTT
TRBJ2-7 | TRBV4-1 | TRBD1 | NA | CASSQDEGGIRYEQYF | TGCGCCAGCAGCCAAGATGAAGGGGGCATCAGGTACGAGCAGTACTTC
TRBJ1-1 | TRBV29-1 | NA | NA | CSYRWGNTEAFF | TGCAGCTACAGGTGGGGGAACACTGAAGCTTTCTTT